Below are 21 T cell receptor beta chains sequenced from a single sample in a study of cytomegalovirus exposure and HLA in healthy donors. Vbeta (60) and Jbeta (13) primers were used in the PCR. Repertoires were generated with immunoSEQ multiplex PCR, while TCRdb's copy carries only in-frame clones and drops some. The data contain around 150,000 clones, 82% of them seen just once; the ten biggest clones take up around 8.1%. The sequencing input was PBMCs. These receptors originate from a woman between 45 and 65 years old in good health and CMV-seropositive.

The rearrangement joins TRBV5-1 to TRBJ2-7, with TRBD2 as a possible D gene (5 bases). Looked up from germline, CDR1 is SGHRS and CDR2 is YFSETQ. Trimming left V 4 bases short and J 3 bases short, with 11 bases between. The CDR3 is 13 amino acids. The CDR3 here is CASSAGLFYEQYF. As DNA, the CDR3 is TGCGCCAGCAGCGCCGGACTGTTCTACGAGCAGTACTTC.

The chain is built from TRBV7-8 and TRBJ2-7, with a possible D match to TRBD1 (6 bases). This CDR3 region has 15 residues. The V gene lost 5 bases and the J gene lost 7 bases, with 21 bases spanning the gap. Germline V gene data show CDR1 as SGHVS and CDR2 as FQNEAQ. Here the CDR3 DNA reads TGTGCCAGCAGCCCCCCCGGTGGGGGCATTTCGGAGCAGTACTTC. This codes for CASSPPGGGISEQYF.

The chain couples TRBV6-1 to TRBJ1-5, with no clear D. The V end lost 4 bases, the J end lost 1 base, and 17 bases lay between the germline ends. The CDR3 consists of 17 residues. Germline assignment: CDR1 MNHNS and CDR2 SASEGT. The CDR3 coding sequence is TGTGCCAGCAGTGCCCGAGGGAGGCAGTGGAGCAATCAGCCCCAGCATTTT. Protein product: CASSARGRQWSNQPQHF.

This sequence joins TRBV6-5 and TRBJ2-7; 11 bases align to TRBD2. J was trimmed by 0 bases and V by 6 bases; bases with no gene match: 1. This CDR3 contains 14 residues. Germline CDR1 is MNHEY and CDR2 is SVGAGI. The CDR3 coding sequence is TGTGCCAGCAGGCTAGCGGGGGGCTCCTACGAGCAGTACTTC. This encodes CASRLAGGSYEQYF.

The chain carries TRBV10-3 and TRBJ1-2; TRBD1 matches at 12 bases. The germline V gene encodes CDR1 ENHRY and CDR2 SYGVKD. The CDR3 sequence is 15 residues long. V gave up 0 bases and J gave up 8 bases; unmatched junction bases: 4. CDR3 protein: CAISESGQGASGYTF. CDR3 DNA: TGTGCCATCAGTGAGTCGGGACAGGGGGCGTCGGGCTACACCTTC.

The chain couples TRBV29-1 to TRBJ2-1; weak D call: TRBD2 (6 bases). Germline-derived CDR1 and CDR2 are SQVTM and ANQGSEA. The V and J ends lost 4 bases and 3 bases respectively, with 13 bases between them. The CDR3 contains 14 residues. In nucleotides, the CDR3 is TGCAGCGTTGGAGGGACTCTTCGCTACAATGAGCAGTTCTTC. It encodes CSVGGTLRYNEQFF.

The chain recombines TRBV5-1 with TRBJ2-5; 7 bases are a match to TRBD1. The CDR3 is 15 residues long. Germline-derived CDR1 and CDR2 are SGHRS and YFSETQ. V lost 0 bases and J lost 4; bases outside the gene matches: 6. Here the CDR3 reads CASSLVGTALETQYF. Here the CDR3 DNA reads TGCGCCAGCAGCTTGGTAGGGACAGCCCTAGAGACCCAGTACTTC.

Comment on this clone: Sequence at one end of the junction differs from germline and may be a read error. This rearrangement joins TRBV7-7 to TRBJ2-7; D ambiguous. The CDR3 length is 17 residues. CDR1 SSHAT and CDR2 FNYEAQ come from the germline V gene (reference sequence). CDR3 region: CASSFQRASSPLYEQYF. Written as DNA, the CDR3 is TGTGCTAGCAGCTTTCAGCGCGCGAGCTCACCCCTCTACGAGCAGTACTTC.

The chain couples TRBV28 to TRBJ1-4, with D perhaps TRBD1 (5 bases). CDR1 MDHEN and CDR2 SYDVKM come from the germline V gene. The length of the CDR3 is 14 residues. The V end was cut by 5 bases, the J end by 8 bases, with 15 bases between. The CDR3 DNA is TGTGCCAGCAGTACTACAGGTCCCAGGGAAAAACTGTTTTTT. This gives the protein CASSTTGPREKLFF.

This clone was seen once. J is TRBJ2-7 and V is TRBV5-1, with D perhaps TRBD1 (6 bases). The CDR3 is made up of 13 amino acids. V was pared by 2 bases and J by 4 bases, with 10 bases between. From germline, CDR1 is SGHRS and CDR2 YFSETQ. The CDR3 DNA is TGCGCCAGCAGCTTTACAGGGATATACGAGCAGTACTTC. It translates to CASSFTGIYEQYF. The full variable domain, rest sourced from reference TRBV5-1 and TRBJ2-7, is KAGVTQTPRYLIKTRGQQVTLSCSPISGHRSVSWYQQTPGQGLQFLFEYFSETQRNKGNFPGRFSGRQFSNSRSEMNVSTLELGDSALYLCASSFTGIYEQYFGPGTRLTVT.

V gene TRBV29-1 combines with J gene TRBJ2-3; D might be TRBD1 (6 bases). Trimming cost V 7 bases and J 1 base, with 12 bases left between them. CDR3 size: 13 residues. CDR1 and CDR2 (germline): SQVTM, ANQGSEA. CDR3 DNA sequence: TGCAGCGGAGAACAGGGAGGCACAGATACGCAGTATTTT. Translated, it gives CSGEQGGTDTQYF.

This clone has a handful of counts. The J gene is TRBJ2-5, the V gene TRBV11-3; D is unclear. V dropped 1 base and J dropped 5 bases, with 11 bases sitting between them. Germline CDR1 SGHNT, CDR2 YENEEA. CDR3 length equals 14 residues. Here the CDR3 DNA reads TGTGCCAGCAGCTTAGCCCCGGGTGGGGAGACCCAGTACTTC. Encoded protein: CASSLAPGGETQYF.

This clone was seen only a few times. This chain links TRBV9 with TRBJ2-2, with 10 bases aligning to TRBD2. The germline V gene has CDR1 SGDLS and CDR2 YYNGEE. The CDR3 sequence is 17 residues long. V dropped 1 base and J dropped 3; count of bases not matched to a gene: 6. For the CDR3, the DNA is TGTGCCAGCAGCGTAAGAGGGACTAGCGAGTACACCGGGGAGCTGTTTTTT. Protein sequence: CASSVRGTSEYTGELFF. Using reference TRBV9 and TRBJ2-2 for the parts outside the CDR3, the full variable domain is DSGVTQTPKHLITATGQRVTLRCSPRSGDLSVYWYQQSLDQGLQFLIQYYNGEERAKGNILERFSAQQFPDLHSELNLSSLELGDSALYFCASSVRGTSEYTGELFFGEGSRLTVL.

The chain has TRBV7-8 and TRBJ2-1, with a weak D call TRBD2 (5 bases). The V and J ends lost 5 bases and 2 bases respectively, with 19 bases between them. This CDR3 comprises 17 residues. Germline V gene lookup returns CDR1 SGHVS and CDR2 FQNEAQ. This CDR3 reads CASSPTPPSHAYNEQFF. CDR3 coding DNA: TGTGCCAGCAGCCCCACTCCCCCTAGCCACGCCTACAATGAGCAGTTCTTC.

The chain has TRBV5-1 and TRBJ2-1; D ambiguous. V was pared by 5 bases and J by 8 bases, with 14 bases between. Germline CDR1 is SGHRS and CDR2 is YFSETQ. The CDR3 runs to 13 residues. CDR3 DNA sequence: TGCGCCAGCAGTGTCAGCGTAGGTGATGAGCAGTTCTTC. Translation gives CASSVSVGDEQFF.

The rearrangement links TRBV4-1 to TRBJ1-6; D call uncertain. The CDR3 is 14 amino acids. Germline CDR1 reads MGHRA; CDR2 reads YSYEKL. V was clipped by 1 base and J by 10 bases, with 11 bases between them. CDR3 in amino acids: CASSQGLFRSPLHF. The CDR3 bases are TGCGCCAGCAGCCAAGGACTTTTTCGGTCACCCCTCCACTTT.

The J gene is TRBJ1-1, the V gene TRBV5-4; 8 bases are shared with TRBD1. CDR1 is SGHNT and CDR2 is YYREEE in the germline V gene (reference sequence). Trimming cost V 4 bases and J 0 bases; bases outside gene matches: 2. This CDR3 has 14 residues. The CDR3 is CASSTGQVNTEAFF. CDR3 sequence (DNA): TGTGCCAGCAGCACGGGACAGGTGAACACTGAAGCTTTCTTT. Complete variable domain (other parts from reference TRBV5-4 and TRBJ1-1): ETGVTQSPTHLIKTRGQQVTLRCSSQSGHNTVSWYQQALGQGPQFIFQYYREEENGRGNFPPRFSGLQFPNYSSELNVNALELDDSALYLCASSTGQVNTEAFFGQGTRLTVV.

The table lists this clone with a few counts. This chain links TRBV15 with TRBJ1-2, with D uncertain. The CDR3 has 14 residues. The V and J ends lost 5 bases and 6 bases respectively, with 16 bases between them. Germline CDR1 is LNHNV and CDR2 is YYDKDF (reference sequence). The CDR3 loop reads CATSARGAPDGYTF. In DNA form, the CDR3 reads TGTGCCACCAGCGCTCGGGGAGCCCCTGATGGCTACACCTTC.

A few counts support this clone. The chain couples TRBV19 to TRBJ1-1; D perhaps matches TRBD1 (6 bases). V was cut by 10 bases and J by 4 bases, with 16 bases left in between. CDR1 and CDR2 (germline): LNHDA, SQIVND (reference sequence). This CDR3 has 13 residues. The CDR3 nucleotides are TGTGCCACCGATACAGGGTGGGGCACTGAAGCTTTCTTT. Amino acid sequence: CATDTGWGTEAFF.

The chain joins TRBV21-1 to TRBJ1-4; the table assigns TRBD1, which was not confirmed against the DNA. TRBV21-1 is a known pseudogene. There are 16 residues in the CDR3. CDR3 residues: CASSKEEAGGGEKLFF. CDR3 nucleotides: TGTGCCAGCAGCAAAGAGGAGGCAGGGGGAGGTGAAAAACTGTTTTTT.

The chain employs TRBV29-1 and TRBJ2-2; D might be TRBD2 (6 bases). The CDR3 sequence is 15 residues long. From germline, CDR1 is SQVTM and CDR2 ANQGSEA. Deletions cut 5 bases from V and 2 bases from J, with 15 bases between. The CDR3, as DNA: TGCAGCGTTTTGGGGGACTCAGAAAACACCGGGGAGCTGTTTTTT. It is translated as CSVLGDSENTGELFF.